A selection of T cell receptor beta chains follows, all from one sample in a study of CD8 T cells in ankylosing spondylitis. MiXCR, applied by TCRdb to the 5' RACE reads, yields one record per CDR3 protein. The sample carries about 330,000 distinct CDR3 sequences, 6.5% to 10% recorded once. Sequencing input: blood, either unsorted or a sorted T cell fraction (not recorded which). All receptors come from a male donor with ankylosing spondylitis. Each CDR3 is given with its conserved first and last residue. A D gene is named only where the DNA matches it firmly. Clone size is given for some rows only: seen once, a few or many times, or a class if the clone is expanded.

DNA: TGCAGCGCCCCGACAGGGAGCACAGATACGCAGTATTTT
CDR3: CSAPTGSTDTQYF
size: .
V: TRBV29-1
D: TRBD1
J: TRBJ2-3

DNA: TGTGCCAGCAGCAAAACGTACCGGGATCCCGGCTCCCACGAGCAGTACTTC
CDR3: CASSKTYRDPGSHEQYF
size: few
V: TRBV11-2
D: .
J: TRBJ2-7

DNA: TGCGCCAGCAGCAAGTCCACCGGGGAGCTGTTTTTT
CDR3: CASSKSTGELFF
size: many
V: TRBV5-1
D: .
J: TRBJ2-2

DNA: TGTGCCAGCGGCTCCTTCGGCGGGAATCAGCCCCAGCATTTT
CDR3: CASGSFGGNQPQHF
size: .
V: TRBV6-2/TRBV6-3
D: .
J: TRBJ1-5

DNA: TGTGCCAGCAGTTCTAGCGGGAGTGGGGGGAATGAGCAGTTCTTC
CDR3: CASSSSGSGGNEQFF
size: few
V: TRBV27
D: TRBD2
J: TRBJ2-1

DNA: TGTGCCAGCAGCCAAGATGGGGTGGGTGACACTGAAGCTTTCTTT
CDR3: CASSQDGVGDTEAFF
size: many
V: TRBV14
D: .
J: TRBJ1-1

DNA: TGTGCCAGCAGATCAGCGGGATCGACAGATACGCAGTATTTT
CDR3: CASRSAGSTDTQYF
size: many
V: TRBV7-8
D: TRBD2
J: TRBJ2-3

DNA: TGTGCCAGCAGGGGGAGTGTTTTGAATGAGCAGTTCTTC
CDR3: CASRGSVLNEQFF
size: many
V: TRBV12-3/TRBV12-4
D: .
J: TRBJ2-1

DNA: TGTGCCAGCAGCTTAAACAGGATGAACACTGAAGCTTTCTTT
CDR3: CASSLNRMNTEAFF
size: .
V: TRBV7-8
D: .
J: TRBJ1-1

DNA: TGTGCCAGCAGTTACTCTAGCGGGATATACAATGAGCAGTTCTTC
CDR3: CASSYSSGIYNEQFF
size: many
V: TRBV6-2/TRBV6-3
D: TRBD2
J: TRBJ2-1

DNA: TGTGCCAGCAGTGCAGCGGTAACCTACGAGCAGTACTTC
CDR3: CASSAAVTYEQYF
size: many
V: TRBV25-1
D: .
J: TRBJ2-7

DNA: TGTGCCAGCAGCTTGGGGGGGGCCGCAAGGACTGAAGCTTTCTTT
CDR3: CASSLGGAARTEAFF
size: .
V: TRBV5-4
D: .
J: TRBJ1-1

DNA: TGCGCCAGCAGCCTCGGGGGAGGGGGCGCATCGGGGCAGTACTTC
CDR3: CASSLGGGGASGQYF
size: few
V: TRBV5-1
D: .
J: TRBJ2-7

DNA: TGTGCCAGCAGTGGCCGGGGGGGTGGAACCCAGTACTTC
CDR3: CASSGRGGGTQYF
size: .
V: TRBV2
D: TRBD2
J: TRBJ2-5

DNA: TGCGCCGGGCGGGACGGCCCCCTTAATACGCAGTATTTT
CDR3: CAGRDGPLNTQYF
size: .
V: TRBV10-2
D: .
J: TRBJ2-3

DNA: TGTGCCAGCGGGACAGCGGGCACAGATACGCAGTATTTT
CDR3: CASGTAGTDTQYF
size: many
V: TRBV28
D: TRBD1
J: TRBJ2-3

DNA: TGCAGCGTTGAAGAAGCTACGACAGGGGTTGGCTACACCTTC
CDR3: CSVEEATTGVGYTF
size: few
V: TRBV29-1
D: TRBD1
J: TRBJ1-2

DNA: TGTGCCAGCAGCCAAGAACAGTTTCAAGAGACCCAGTACTTC
CDR3: CASSQEQFQETQYF
size: .
V: TRBV3-1
D: .
J: TRBJ2-5

DNA: TGTGCCAGCAGCCAAGTCTTGGGAAGCACAGATACGCAGTATTTT
CDR3: CASSQVLGSTDTQYF
size: .
V: TRBV4-2
D: .
J: TRBJ2-3

DNA: TGCAGTGCCCATTTCGGACAAGACAATCAGCCCCAGCATTTT
CDR3: CSAHFGQDNQPQHF
size: few
V: TRBV20-1
D: .
J: TRBJ1-5

DNA: TGTGCCAGCAGTCGAGACAGGGCGAACACCGGGGAGCTGTTTTTT
CDR3: CASSRDRANTGELFF
size: many
V: TRBV6-4
D: TRBD1
J: TRBJ2-2